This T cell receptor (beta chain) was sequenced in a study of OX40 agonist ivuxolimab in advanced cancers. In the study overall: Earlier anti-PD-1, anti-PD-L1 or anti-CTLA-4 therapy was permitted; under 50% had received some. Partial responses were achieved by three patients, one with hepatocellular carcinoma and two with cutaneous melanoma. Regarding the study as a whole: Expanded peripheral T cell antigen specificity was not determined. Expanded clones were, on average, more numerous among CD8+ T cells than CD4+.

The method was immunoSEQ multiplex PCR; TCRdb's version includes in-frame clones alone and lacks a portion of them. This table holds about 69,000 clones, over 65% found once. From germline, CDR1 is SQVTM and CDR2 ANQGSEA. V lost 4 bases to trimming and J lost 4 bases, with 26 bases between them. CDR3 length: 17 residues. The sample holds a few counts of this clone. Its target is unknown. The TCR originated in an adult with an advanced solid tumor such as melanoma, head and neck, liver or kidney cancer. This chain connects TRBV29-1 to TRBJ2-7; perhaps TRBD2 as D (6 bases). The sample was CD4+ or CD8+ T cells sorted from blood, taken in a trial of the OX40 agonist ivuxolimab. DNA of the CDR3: TGCAGCGTTGGGGCGGGATGGGGAATGTCCAACAGGTACGAGCAGTACTTC. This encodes CSVGAGWGMSNRYEQYF.